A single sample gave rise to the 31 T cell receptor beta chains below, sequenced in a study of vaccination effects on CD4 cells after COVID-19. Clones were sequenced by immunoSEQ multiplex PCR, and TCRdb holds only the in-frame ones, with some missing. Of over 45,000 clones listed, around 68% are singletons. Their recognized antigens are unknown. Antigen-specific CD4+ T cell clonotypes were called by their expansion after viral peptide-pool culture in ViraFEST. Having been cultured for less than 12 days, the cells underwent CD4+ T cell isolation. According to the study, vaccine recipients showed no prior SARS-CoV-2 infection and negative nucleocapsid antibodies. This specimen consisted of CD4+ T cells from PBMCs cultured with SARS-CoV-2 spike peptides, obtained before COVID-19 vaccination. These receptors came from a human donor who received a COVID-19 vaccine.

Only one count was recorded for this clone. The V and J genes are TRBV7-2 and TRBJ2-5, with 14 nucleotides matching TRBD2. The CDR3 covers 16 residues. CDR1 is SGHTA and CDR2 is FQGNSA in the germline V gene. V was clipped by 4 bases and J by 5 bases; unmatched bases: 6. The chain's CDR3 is CASSWTSGGPGETQYF. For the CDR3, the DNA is TGTGCCAGCAGCTGGACTAGCGGGGGGCCTGGGGAGACCCAGTACTTC.

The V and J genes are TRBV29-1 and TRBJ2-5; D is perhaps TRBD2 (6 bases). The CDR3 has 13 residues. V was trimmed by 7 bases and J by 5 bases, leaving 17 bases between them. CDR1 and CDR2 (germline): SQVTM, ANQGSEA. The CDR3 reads CSAIAAQWETQYF. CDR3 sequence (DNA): TGCAGCGCAATAGCGGCCCAGTGGGAGACCCAGTACTTC.

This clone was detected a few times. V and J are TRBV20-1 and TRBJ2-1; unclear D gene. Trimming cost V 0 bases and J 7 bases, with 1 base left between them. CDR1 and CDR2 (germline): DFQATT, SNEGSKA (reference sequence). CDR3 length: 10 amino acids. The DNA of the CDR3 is TGCAGTGCTAGAGATAATGAGCAGTTCTTC. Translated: CSARDNEQFF.

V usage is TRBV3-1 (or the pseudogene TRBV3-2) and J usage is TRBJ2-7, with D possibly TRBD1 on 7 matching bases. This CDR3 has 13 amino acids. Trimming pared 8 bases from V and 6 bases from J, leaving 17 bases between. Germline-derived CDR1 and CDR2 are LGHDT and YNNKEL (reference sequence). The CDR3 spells CASGGDSLVEQYF. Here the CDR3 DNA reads TGTGCCAGCGGAGGGGACAGCCTGGTCGAGCAGTACTTC.

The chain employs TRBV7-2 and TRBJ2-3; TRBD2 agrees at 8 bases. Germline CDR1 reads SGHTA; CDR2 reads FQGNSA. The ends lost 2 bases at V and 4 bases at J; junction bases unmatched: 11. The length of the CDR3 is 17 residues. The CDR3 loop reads CASSLNGLASYSDTQYF. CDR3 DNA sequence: TGTGCCAGCAGCTTAAACGGACTAGCTTCGTATTCAGATACGCAGTATTTT.

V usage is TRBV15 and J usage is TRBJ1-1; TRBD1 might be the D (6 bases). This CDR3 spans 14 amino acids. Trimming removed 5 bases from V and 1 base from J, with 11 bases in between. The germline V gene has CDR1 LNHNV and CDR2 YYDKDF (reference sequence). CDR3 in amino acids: CATSLGGANTEAFF. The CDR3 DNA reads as TGTGCCACCAGCCTAGGGGGGGCGAACACTGAAGCTTTCTTT. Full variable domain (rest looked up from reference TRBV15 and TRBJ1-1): DAMVIQNPRYQVTQFGKPVTLSCSQTLNHNVMYWYQQKSSQAPKLLFHYYDKDFNNEADTPDNFQSRRPNTSFCFLDIRSPGLGDTAMYLCATSLGGANTEAFFGQGTRLTVV.

CDR3 in DNA: TGTGCCAGCAGTTTACCTCCCCGACAGGGGGAGAGCTACACCTTC. Translation: CASSLPPRQGESYTF. The chain joins TRBV28 to TRBJ1-2; TRBD1 matches 9 bases. Germline CDR1 reads MDHEN; CDR2 reads SYDVKM. V lost 2 bases, J lost 9 bases, and 10 bases stayed unmatched. CDR3 length: 15 residues.

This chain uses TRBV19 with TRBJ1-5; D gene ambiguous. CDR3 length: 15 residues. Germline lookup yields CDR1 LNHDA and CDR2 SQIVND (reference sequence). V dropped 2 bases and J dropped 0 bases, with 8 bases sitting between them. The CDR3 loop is CASSISGISNQPQHF. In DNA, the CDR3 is TGTGCCAGTAGTATATCCGGAATTAGCAATCAGCCCCAGCATTTT. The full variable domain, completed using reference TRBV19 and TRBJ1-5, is DGGITQSPKYLFRKEGQNVTLSCEQNLNHDAMYWYRQDPGQGLRLIYYSQIVNDFQKGDIAEGYSVSREKKESFPLTVTSAQKNPTAFYLCASSISGISNQPQHFGDGTRLSIL.

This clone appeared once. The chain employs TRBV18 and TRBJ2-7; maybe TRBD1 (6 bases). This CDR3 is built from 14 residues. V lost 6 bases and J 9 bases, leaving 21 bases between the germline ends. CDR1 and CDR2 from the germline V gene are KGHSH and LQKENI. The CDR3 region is CASSPTDRPLGQYF. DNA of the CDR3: TGTGCCAGCTCCCCAACTGACAGGCCTTTAGGGCAGTACTTC. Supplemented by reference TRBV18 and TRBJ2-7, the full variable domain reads NAGVMQNPRHLVRRRGQEARLRCSPMKGHSHVYWYRQLPEEGLKFMVYLQKENIIDESGMPKERFSAEFPKEGPSILRIQQVVRGDSAAYFCASSPTDRPLGQYFGPGTRLTVT.

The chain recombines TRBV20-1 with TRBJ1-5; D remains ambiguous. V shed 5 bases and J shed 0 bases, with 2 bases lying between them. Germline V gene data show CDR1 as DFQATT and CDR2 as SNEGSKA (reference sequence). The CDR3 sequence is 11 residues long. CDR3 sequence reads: CSALSNQPQHF. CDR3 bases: TGCAGTGCTCTTAGCAATCAGCCCCAGCATTTT.

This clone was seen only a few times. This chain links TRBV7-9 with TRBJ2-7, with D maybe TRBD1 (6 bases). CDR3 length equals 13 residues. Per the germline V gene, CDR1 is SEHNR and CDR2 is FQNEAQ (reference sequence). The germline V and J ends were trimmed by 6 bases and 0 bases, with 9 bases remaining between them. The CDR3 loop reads CASRDRNSYEQYF. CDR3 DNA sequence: TGTGCCAGCAGGGACAGAAACTCCTACGAGCAGTACTTC.

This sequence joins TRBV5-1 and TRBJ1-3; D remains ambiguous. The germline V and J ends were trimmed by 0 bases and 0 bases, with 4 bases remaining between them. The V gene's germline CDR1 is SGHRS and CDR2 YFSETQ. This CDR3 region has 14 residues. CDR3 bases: TGCGCCAGCAGCTTGGGGAGCTCTGGAAACACCATATATTTT. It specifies CASSLGSSGNTIYF.

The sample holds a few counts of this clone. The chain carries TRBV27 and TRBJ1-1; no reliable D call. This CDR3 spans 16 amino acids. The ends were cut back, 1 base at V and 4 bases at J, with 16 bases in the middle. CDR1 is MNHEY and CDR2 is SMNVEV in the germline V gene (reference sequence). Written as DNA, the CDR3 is TGTGCCAGCAGTTTATTAACTGTTAGAGACGGCACTGAAGCTTTCTTT. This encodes CASSLLTVRDGTEAFF.

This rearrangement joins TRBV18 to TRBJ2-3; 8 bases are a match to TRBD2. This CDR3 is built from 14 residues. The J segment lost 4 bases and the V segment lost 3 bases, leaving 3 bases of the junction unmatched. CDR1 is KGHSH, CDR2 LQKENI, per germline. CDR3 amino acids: CASSPFGRADTQYF. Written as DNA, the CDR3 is TGTGCCAGCTCACCCTTCGGGAGGGCAGATACGCAGTATTTT.

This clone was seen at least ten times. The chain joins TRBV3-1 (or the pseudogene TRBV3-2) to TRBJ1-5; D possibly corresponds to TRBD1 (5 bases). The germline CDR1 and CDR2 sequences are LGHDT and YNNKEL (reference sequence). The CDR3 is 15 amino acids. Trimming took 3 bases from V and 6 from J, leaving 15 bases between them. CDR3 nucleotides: TGTGCCAGCAGCCAGGCGTGGGGGTCGGGTCAGCCCCAGCATTTT. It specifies CASSQAWGSGQPQHF.

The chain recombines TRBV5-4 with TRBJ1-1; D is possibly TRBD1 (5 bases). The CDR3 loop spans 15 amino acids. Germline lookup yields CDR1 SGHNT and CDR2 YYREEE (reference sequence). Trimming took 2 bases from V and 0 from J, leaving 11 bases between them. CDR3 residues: CASSLTPGLNTEAFF. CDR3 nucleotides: TGTGCCAGCAGCTTAACTCCAGGGTTGAACACTGAAGCTTTCTTT.

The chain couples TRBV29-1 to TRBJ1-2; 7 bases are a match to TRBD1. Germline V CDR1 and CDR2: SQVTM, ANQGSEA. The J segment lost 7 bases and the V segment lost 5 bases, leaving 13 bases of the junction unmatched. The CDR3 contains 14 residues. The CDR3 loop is CSVLSFRGALGYTF. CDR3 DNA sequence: TGCAGCGTTCTTAGTTTCAGGGGGGCGCTTGGCTACACCTTC.

The CDR3 reads CASSSSSGTDEQYF. Written as DNA, the CDR3 is TGTGCCAGCAGCTCCTCTAGCGGGACCGACGAGCAGTACTTC. The V gene is TRBV7-2, the J gene TRBJ2-7, with 9 positions matching TRBD2. Trimming cost V 4 bases and J 5 bases; bases outside gene matches: 6. This CDR3 is 14 amino acids long. Per the germline V gene, CDR1 is SGHTA and CDR2 is FQGNSA.

As DNA, the CDR3 is TGTGCCAGCAGTTTTCGGGAGGGCCGTGGAGGAGATACGCAGTATTTT. This gives the protein CASSFREGRGGDTQYF. The chain couples TRBV27 to TRBJ2-3; 8 positions match TRBD2. CDR1 MNHEY and CDR2 SMNVEV come from the germline V gene (reference sequence). This CDR3 region has 16 residues. J lost 5 bases, V lost 3 bases, and 10 bases had no gene match.

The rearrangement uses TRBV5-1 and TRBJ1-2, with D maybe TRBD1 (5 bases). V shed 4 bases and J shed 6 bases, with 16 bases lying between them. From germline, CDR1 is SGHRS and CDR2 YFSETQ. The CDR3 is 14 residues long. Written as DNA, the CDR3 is TGCGCCAGCAGCCCCCTACAGGTAACCCATGGCTACACCTTC. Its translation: CASSPLQVTHGYTF.

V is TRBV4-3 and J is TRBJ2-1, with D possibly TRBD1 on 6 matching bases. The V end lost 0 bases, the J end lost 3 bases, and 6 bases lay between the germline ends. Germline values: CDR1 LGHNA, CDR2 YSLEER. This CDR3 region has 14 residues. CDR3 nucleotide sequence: TGCGCCAGCAGCCAAGACAGGGGCTACAATGAGCAGTTCTTC. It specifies CASSQDRGYNEQFF.

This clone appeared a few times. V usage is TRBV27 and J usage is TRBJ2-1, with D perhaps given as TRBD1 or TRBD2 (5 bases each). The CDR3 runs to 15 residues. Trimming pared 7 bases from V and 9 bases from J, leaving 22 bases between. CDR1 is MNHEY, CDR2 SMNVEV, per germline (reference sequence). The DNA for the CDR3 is TGTGCCAGCACCACCGGGACGGACCCACGGGTTGAGCAGTTCTTC. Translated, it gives CASTTGTDPRVEQFF.

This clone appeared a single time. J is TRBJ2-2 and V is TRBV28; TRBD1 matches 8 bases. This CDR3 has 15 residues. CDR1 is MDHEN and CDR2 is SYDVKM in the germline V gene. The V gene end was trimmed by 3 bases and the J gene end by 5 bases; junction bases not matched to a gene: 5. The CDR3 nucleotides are TGTGCCAGCAGTTTTATTGACAGGGGTACCGGGGAGCTGTTTTTT. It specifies CASSFIDRGTGELFF.

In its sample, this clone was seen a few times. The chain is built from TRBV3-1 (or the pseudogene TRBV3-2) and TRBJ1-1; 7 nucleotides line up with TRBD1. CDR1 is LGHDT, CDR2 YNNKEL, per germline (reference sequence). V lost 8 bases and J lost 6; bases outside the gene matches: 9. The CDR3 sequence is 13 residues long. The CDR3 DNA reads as TGTGCCAGCGGCTTGAGGGGGCTAGCTGAAGCTTTCTTT. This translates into CASGLRGLAEAFF.

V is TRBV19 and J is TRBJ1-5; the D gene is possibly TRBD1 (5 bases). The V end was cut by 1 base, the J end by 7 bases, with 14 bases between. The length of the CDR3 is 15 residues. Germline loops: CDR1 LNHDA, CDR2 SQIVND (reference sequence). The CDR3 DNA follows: TGTGCCAGTAGTATAGGGGGGGGGTCAGGACAGCCCCAGCATTTT. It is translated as CASSIGGGSGQPQHF.

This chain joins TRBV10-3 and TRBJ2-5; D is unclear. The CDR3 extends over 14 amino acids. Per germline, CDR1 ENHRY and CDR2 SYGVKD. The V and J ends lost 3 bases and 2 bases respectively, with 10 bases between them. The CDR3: CAISDRAAQETQYF. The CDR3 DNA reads TGTGCCATCAGTGACCGGGCTGCACAAGAGACCCAGTACTTC.

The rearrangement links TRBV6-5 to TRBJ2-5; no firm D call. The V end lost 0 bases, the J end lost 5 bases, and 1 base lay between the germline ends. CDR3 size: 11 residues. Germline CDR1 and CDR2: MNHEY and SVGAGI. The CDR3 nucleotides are TGTGCCAGCAGTTACTCTGAGACCCAGTACTTC. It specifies CASSYSETQYF.

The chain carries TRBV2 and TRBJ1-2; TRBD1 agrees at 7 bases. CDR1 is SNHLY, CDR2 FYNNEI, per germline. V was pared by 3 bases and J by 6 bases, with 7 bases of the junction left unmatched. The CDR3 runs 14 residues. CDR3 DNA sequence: TGTGCCAGCAGTGAGGGGAACAGGGGTCATGGCTACACCTTC. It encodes CASSEGNRGHGYTF. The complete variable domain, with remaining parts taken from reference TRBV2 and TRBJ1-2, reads EPEVTQTPSHQVTQMGQEVILRCVPISNHLYFYWYRQILGQKVEFLVSFYNNEISEKSEIFDDQFSVERPDGSNFTLKIRSTKLEDSAMYFCASSEGNRGHGYTFGSGTRLTVV.

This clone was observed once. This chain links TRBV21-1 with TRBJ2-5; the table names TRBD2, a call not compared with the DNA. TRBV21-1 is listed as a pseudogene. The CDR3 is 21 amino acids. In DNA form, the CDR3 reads TGTGCCAGCAGCAAAGTATCGTGGGGGCTAGCGGGGGGGCAGATGGTTGAGACCCAGTACTTC. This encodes CASSKVSWGLAGGQMVETQYF.

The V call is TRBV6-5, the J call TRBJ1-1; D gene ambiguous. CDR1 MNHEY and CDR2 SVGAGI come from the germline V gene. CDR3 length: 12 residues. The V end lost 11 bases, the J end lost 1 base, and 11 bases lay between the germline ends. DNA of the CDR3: TGTGCCGTAAGCCGGGGGAACACTGAAGCTTTCTTT. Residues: CAVSRGNTEAFF.

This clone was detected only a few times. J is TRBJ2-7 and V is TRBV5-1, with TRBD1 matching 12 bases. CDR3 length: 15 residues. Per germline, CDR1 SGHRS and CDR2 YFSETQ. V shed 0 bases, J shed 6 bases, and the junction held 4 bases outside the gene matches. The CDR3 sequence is CASSLGGTGGGEQYF. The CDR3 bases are TGCGCCAGCAGCTTGGGTGGGACAGGGGGCGGCGAGCAGTACTTC.